The rows below give T cell receptor beta chains drawn from one sample of a study of T cell repertoires in cytomegalovirus infection. Via MiXCR, TCRdb re-called the reads, giving one row per CDR3 protein. The profile shows under 850,000 distinct CDR3 sequences, approximately 40% of them singletons. The material sequenced was PBMCs. The origin of the receptors is a human donor in good health (CMV status not recorded). Some clones in this sample may be carry-over from other donors' samples. The CDR3 runs from the conserved cysteine through the conserved F or W. Each record gives: clone size, V gene, D gene, J gene, CDR3 protein, CDR3 DNA. The D gene is left open where the match is weak. The size of a clone is reported for some rows only, either as once, few or many, or as a class for expanded clones.

clone_size: few
v_call: TRBV6-2/TRBV6-3
d_call: TRBD2
j_call: TRBJ2-7
cdr3_aa: CASSYSKRERENRYEQYF
cdr3_nt: TGTGCCAGCAGTTACTCGAAAAGGGAGCGGGAAAATCGATACGAGCAGTACTTC

clone_size: many
v_call: TRBV6-2/TRBV6-3
d_call: .
j_call: TRBJ2-7
cdr3_aa: CASRSHRGANEQYF
cdr3_nt: TGTGCCAGCAGATCCCACCGGGGGGCCAACGAGCAGTACTTC

clone_size: .
v_call: TRBV20-1
d_call: .
j_call: TRBJ1-5
cdr3_aa: CSARDQDSNQPQHF
cdr3_nt: TGCAGTGCTAGAGATCAGGACAGCAATCAGCCCCAGCATTTT

clone_size: .
v_call: TRBV27
d_call: .
j_call: TRBJ2-7
cdr3_aa: CASSLASGLFLEQYF
cdr3_nt: TGTGCCAGCAGTTTAGCCAGCGGGCTCTTCTTAGAGCAGTACTTC

clone_size: few
v_call: TRBV7-2
d_call: TRBD1
j_call: TRBJ1-1
cdr3_aa: CASSLEGGASTEAFF
cdr3_nt: TGTGCCAGCAGCTTAGAAGGGGGCGCGTCCACTGAAGCTTTCTTT

clone_size: .
v_call: TRBV7-8
d_call: TRBD2
j_call: TRBJ2-1
cdr3_aa: CASSHIAGGPYNEQFF
cdr3_nt: TGTGCCAGCAGCCATATAGCGGGGGGGCCCTACAATGAGCAGTTCTTC

clone_size: .
v_call: TRBV30
d_call: .
j_call: TRBJ1-1
cdr3_aa: CAWKTKETGRTEAFF
cdr3_nt: TGTGCCTGGAAAACCAAAGAAACAGGGAGAACTGAAGCTTTCTTT

clone_size: many
v_call: TRBV20-1
d_call: .
j_call: TRBJ2-7
cdr3_aa: CSARADAHEQYF
cdr3_nt: TGCAGTGCCCGGGCGGACGCCCACGAGCAGTACTTC

clone_size: .
v_call: TRBV30
d_call: .
j_call: TRBJ1-2
cdr3_aa: CAWTMQIGAYGYTF
cdr3_nt: TGTGCCTGGACTATGCAAATCGGGGCCTATGGCTACACCTTC

clone_size: .
v_call: TRBV29-1
d_call: .
j_call: TRBJ2-3
cdr3_aa: CSVERGGTDTQYF
cdr3_nt: TGCAGCGTTGAAAGGGGGGGCACAGATACGCAGTATTTT

clone_size: .
v_call: TRBV5-4
d_call: TRBD2
j_call: TRBJ2-3
cdr3_aa: CASSRSASGSAADTQYF
cdr3_nt: TGTGCCAGCAGCAGATCCGCTAGCGGGTCCGCGGCAGATACGCAGTATTTT

clone_size: few
v_call: TRBV19
d_call: TRBD2
j_call: TRBJ2-3
cdr3_aa: CASSALTEREATDTQYF
cdr3_nt: TGTGCCAGTAGTGCGCTGACAGAGCGGGAGGCCACAGATACGCAGTATTTT

clone_size: few
v_call: TRBV11-2
d_call: .
j_call: TRBJ2-5
cdr3_aa: CASSLDGGRTLETQYF
cdr3_nt: TGTGCCAGCAGCTTAGATGGGGGAAGGACTCTTGAGACCCAGTACTTC

clone_size: few
v_call: TRBV10-3
d_call: TRBD1
j_call: TRBJ1-1
cdr3_aa: CAISESDRGDTEAFF
cdr3_nt: TGTGCCATCAGTGAGTCGGACAGGGGGGACACTGAAGCTTTCTTT

clone_size: .
v_call: TRBV5-1
d_call: TRBD1
j_call: TRBJ1-2
cdr3_aa: CASSATGANYGYTF
cdr3_nt: TGCGCCAGCAGCGCCACAGGGGCTAACTATGGCTACACCTTC

clone_size: few
v_call: TRBV20-1
d_call: .
j_call: TRBJ2-4
cdr3_aa: CSARDSLASSGNIQYF
cdr3_nt: TGCAGTGCTAGAGATAGCCTAGCTTCTTCTGGGAACATTCAGTACTTC

clone_size: .
v_call: TRBV28
d_call: .
j_call: TRBJ1-1
cdr3_aa: CASSPRTLLNTEAFF
cdr3_nt: TGTGCCAGCAGTCCGAGGACACTTCTGAACACTGAAGCTTTCTTT

clone_size: few
v_call: TRBV3-1
d_call: .
j_call: TRBJ1-2
cdr3_aa: CASSQQGSNYGYTF
cdr3_nt: TGTGCCAGCAGCCAACAGGGATCTAACTATGGCTACACCTTC

clone_size: .
v_call: TRBV10-3
d_call: .
j_call: TRBJ2-2
cdr3_aa: CATARTRDSNTGELFF
cdr3_nt: TGTGCCACAGCCCGAACCCGGGACTCAAACACCGGGGAGCTGTTTTTT

clone_size: many
v_call: TRBV7-6
d_call: .
j_call: TRBJ1-3
cdr3_aa: CASSLEGSGNTIYF
cdr3_nt: TGTGCCAGCAGCTTAGAAGGCTCTGGAAACACCATATATTTT

clone_size: .
v_call: TRBV6-6
d_call: .
j_call: TRBJ2-7
cdr3_aa: CASSRGSGQLRSYEQYF
cdr3_nt: TGTGCCAGCAGTAGAGGATCTGGACAGTTGAGGTCCTACGAGCAGTACTTC

clone_size: .
v_call: TRBV3-1
d_call: .
j_call: TRBJ2-1
cdr3_aa: CASSQDFGLESSYNEQFF
cdr3_nt: TGTGCCAGCAGCCAAGATTTTGGGCTGGAGAGCTCCTACAATGAGCAGTTCTTC

clone_size: .
v_call: TRBV7-6
d_call: .
j_call: TRBJ2-7
cdr3_aa: CASSSSLLPSSYEQYF
cdr3_nt: TGTGCCAGCAGCTCCTCCTTGCTTCCTAGCTCCTACGAGCAGTACTTC

clone_size: .
v_call: TRBV6-1
d_call: .
j_call: TRBJ2-6
cdr3_aa: CASRVTEAGANVLTF
cdr3_nt: TGTGCCAGCAGAGTGACCGAAGCTGGGGCCAACGTCCTGACTTTC

clone_size: few
v_call: TRBV7-9
d_call: .
j_call: TRBJ1-5
cdr3_aa: CASSAPNQPQHF
cdr3_nt: TGTGCCAGCAGCGCCCCCAATCAGCCCCAGCATTTT

clone_size: .
v_call: TRBV19
d_call: .
j_call: TRBJ2-1
cdr3_aa: CASSIVFWTEPSSYNEQFF
cdr3_nt: TGTGCCAGTAGTATAGTTTTCTGGACAGAACCGAGCTCCTACAATGAGCAGTTCTTC

clone_size: once
v_call: TRBV28
d_call: .
j_call: TRBJ1-6
cdr3_aa: CASSSLTQVAWNSPLHF
cdr3_nt: TGTGCCAGCAGTTCCCTCACACAGGTGGCGTGGAATTCACCCCTCCACTTT

clone_size: .
v_call: TRBV18
d_call: .
j_call: TRBJ2-7
cdr3_aa: CASSVKQGTAEQYF
cdr3_nt: TGTGCCAGCTCTGTTAAACAGGGAACCGCCGAGCAGTACTTC

clone_size: few
v_call: TRBV25-1
d_call: .
j_call: TRBJ2-5
cdr3_aa: CASSETSRGETQYF
cdr3_nt: TGTGCCAGCAGTGAAACATCCAGGGGTGAGACCCAGTACTTC

clone_size: .
v_call: TRBV5-1
d_call: .
j_call: TRBJ2-5
cdr3_aa: CASSTLGQNQETQYF
cdr3_nt: TGCGCCAGCAGCACCCTCGGACAGAACCAAGAGACCCAGTACTTC

clone_size: .
v_call: TRBV12-3/TRBV12-4
d_call: .
j_call: TRBJ1-4
cdr3_aa: CASSFGRAPATNEKLFF
cdr3_nt: TGTGCCAGCAGTTTCGGCAGGGCCCCGGCAACTAATGAAAAACTGTTTTTT

clone_size: .
v_call: TRBV4-1
d_call: .
j_call: TRBJ1-1
cdr3_aa: CASSQVRDEHEAFF
cdr3_nt: TGTGCCAGCAGCCAAGTCCGGGACGAACATGAAGCTTTCTTT

clone_size: .
v_call: TRBV12-3/TRBV12-4
d_call: .
j_call: TRBJ2-2
cdr3_aa: CASREPLAGELFF
cdr3_nt: TGTGCCAGCCGAGAACCCCTGGCCGGGGAGCTGTTTTTT

clone_size: .
v_call: TRBV2
d_call: .
j_call: TRBJ2-3
cdr3_aa: CASSPPEGGVYF
cdr3_nt: TGTGCCAGCAGCCCCCCGGAAGGGGGGGTGTATTTT

clone_size: many
v_call: TRBV2
d_call: TRBD1
j_call: TRBJ1-2
cdr3_aa: CASSGDRGPSGYTF
cdr3_nt: TGTGCCAGCAGTGGGGACAGGGGGCCTTCTGGCTACACCTTC

clone_size: .
v_call: TRBV20-1
d_call: .
j_call: TRBJ2-5
cdr3_aa: CSARGKETQYF
cdr3_nt: TGCAGTGCTAGGGGAAAAGAGACCCAGTACTTC

clone_size: many
v_call: TRBV7-2
d_call: .
j_call: TRBJ1-2
cdr3_aa: CASSPDSPYGYTF
cdr3_nt: TGTGCCAGCAGCCCAGACAGTCCCTATGGCTACACCTTC

clone_size: many
v_call: TRBV7-2
d_call: TRBD1
j_call: TRBJ2-7
cdr3_aa: CASSFGQGTYEQYF
cdr3_nt: TGTGCCAGCAGCTTTGGACAGGGTACCTACGAGCAGTACTTC

clone_size: few
v_call: TRBV19
d_call: TRBD2
j_call: TRBJ2-1
cdr3_aa: CASSIPLAGGLGEQFF
cdr3_nt: TGTGCCAGTAGTATCCCGCTAGCGGGGGGCCTCGGGGAGCAGTTCTTC

clone_size: few
v_call: TRBV28
d_call: TRBD1
j_call: TRBJ1-5
cdr3_aa: CASSPTGRRHNQPQHF
cdr3_nt: TGTGCCAGCAGTCCGACAGGGAGACGGCACAATCAGCCCCAGCATTTT

clone_size: few
v_call: TRBV19
d_call: .
j_call: TRBJ1-5
cdr3_aa: CASSMLGRSNQPQHF
cdr3_nt: TGTGCCAGTAGTATGCTCGGCCGAAGCAATCAGCCCCAGCATTTT

clone_size: .
v_call: TRBV6-1
d_call: TRBD2
j_call: TRBJ2-1
cdr3_aa: CASRELGGFGTRLGNEQFF
cdr3_nt: TGTGCCAGCAGGGAACTGGGGGGGTTTGGGACTAGACTAGGGAATGAGCAGTTCTTC

clone_size: few
v_call: TRBV4-1
d_call: .
j_call: TRBJ1-4
cdr3_aa: CASSQVSGEGEKLFF
cdr3_nt: TGCGCCAGCAGCCAAGTATCAGGGGAGGGTGAAAAACTGTTTTTT

clone_size: .
v_call: TRBV2
d_call: .
j_call: TRBJ2-1
cdr3_aa: CASGAAGRPAGGNEQFF
cdr3_nt: TGTGCCAGCGGGGCGGCGGGGAGGCCCGCCGGGGGCAATGAGCAGTTCTTC

clone_size: .
v_call: TRBV11-2
d_call: TRBD1
j_call: TRBJ1-4
cdr3_aa: CASSSGTAVLEKLFF
cdr3_nt: TGTGCCAGCAGCTCGGGGACAGCGGTCCTCGAAAAACTGTTTTTT

clone_size: few
v_call: TRBV19
d_call: TRBD1
j_call: TRBJ2-7
cdr3_aa: CASSIVSGTGTEQYF
cdr3_nt: TGTGCCAGTAGTATAGTATCCGGGACAGGGACCGAGCAGTACTTC

clone_size: few
v_call: TRBV24-1
d_call: .
j_call: TRBJ2-3
cdr3_aa: CATSDLLGDITDTQYF
cdr3_nt: TGTGCCACCAGTGATTTGCTCGGAGACATCACAGATACGCAGTATTTT

clone_size: once
v_call: TRBV10-3
d_call: .
j_call: TRBJ1-1
cdr3_aa: CAISERVGGNTEAFF
cdr3_nt: TGTGCCATCAGTGAGAGGGTTGGGGGGAACACTGAAGCTTTCTTT

clone_size: .
v_call: TRBV7-2
d_call: TRBD2
j_call: TRBJ2-1
cdr3_aa: CASSSLPGLALYNEQFF
cdr3_nt: TGTGCCAGCAGCTCACTCCCGGGACTAGCACTGTACAATGAGCAGTTCTTC

clone_size: many
v_call: TRBV6-1
d_call: .
j_call: TRBJ2-7
cdr3_aa: CASSEYEQYF
cdr3_nt: TGTGCCAGCAGTGAGTACGAGCAGTACTTC

clone_size: .
v_call: TRBV20-1
d_call: TRBD1
j_call: TRBJ1-5
cdr3_aa: CSAPTGKIPALNQPQHF
cdr3_nt: TGCAGTGCCCCGACAGGGAAAATCCCGGCCCTCAATCAGCCCCAGCATTTT

clone_size: .
v_call: TRBV29-1
d_call: TRBD1
j_call: TRBJ2-7
cdr3_aa: CSAEAVGQGFLEQYF
cdr3_nt: TGCAGCGCCGAAGCTGTCGGACAGGGGTTTCTTGAGCAGTACTTC

clone_size: .
v_call: TRBV24-1
d_call: .
j_call: TRBJ2-7
cdr3_aa: CATSAGNKQYF
cdr3_nt: TGTGCCACCAGTGCAGGGAACAAGCAGTACTTC

clone_size: few
v_call: TRBV11-1
d_call: TRBD1
j_call: TRBJ2-7
cdr3_aa: CASSLGQGMGNEQYF
cdr3_nt: TGTGCCAGCAGCTTGGGACAGGGGATGGGGAACGAGCAGTACTTC

clone_size: .
v_call: TRBV11-2
d_call: .
j_call: TRBJ1-1
cdr3_aa: CASSLDAGTTEAFF
cdr3_nt: TGTGCCAGCAGCTTAGATGCCGGGACGACCGAAGCTTTCTTT

clone_size: .
v_call: TRBV7-8
d_call: TRBD1
j_call: TRBJ2-7
cdr3_aa: CASSFLGTVAYEQYF
cdr3_nt: TGTGCCAGCAGCTTCTTGGGGACAGTGGCCTACGAGCAGTACTTC

clone_size: few
v_call: TRBV7-9
d_call: .
j_call: TRBJ1-1
cdr3_aa: CASSSRPNTEAFF
cdr3_nt: TGTGCCAGCAGCTCGCGGCCGAACACTGAAGCTTTCTTT

clone_size: .
v_call: TRBV29-1
d_call: .
j_call: TRBJ1-1
cdr3_aa: CSASLAGGRSTEAFF
cdr3_nt: TGCAGCGCCTCCCTGGCTGGGGGCCGGAGCACTGAAGCTTTCTTT